Presented here are 13 T cell receptor beta chains from one specimen sequenced in a study. TCRdb passed the RT-PCR reads through MiXCR, listing each CDR3 protein once. The sample has around 700,000 distinct CDR3 sequences; 14% are singletons. The sequenced material came from memory CD4+ T cells from blood. Every receptor here comes from a female donor in good health, serving as a healthy control.

There are many counts of this clonotype. The chain joins TRBV20-1 to TRBJ2-1; D call uncertain. Germline assignment: CDR1 DFQATT and CDR2 SNEGSKA (reference sequence). V was cut by 4 bases and J by 4 bases, with 11 bases left in between. The CDR3 consists of 13 residues. CDR3 coding DNA: TGCAGTGCTATCGCCGGACGGTACAATGAGCAGTTCTTC. Residues: CSAIAGRYNEQFF.

In its sample, this clonotype was seen a few times. V is TRBV6-1 and J is TRBJ2-7; D could derive from TRBD1 or TRBD2 (5 bases each). The CDR3 has 13 residues. Trimming stripped 7 bases from V and 7 bases from J, with 17 bases between. Germline loops: CDR1 MNHNS, CDR2 SASEGT. This chain's CDR3 is CASTTGPLVEQYF. CDR3 in DNA: TGTGCCAGCACGACGGGACCCTTGGTTGAGCAGTACTTC.

This clonotype was seen a handful of times. The J gene is TRBJ2-5, the V gene TRBV5-1; TRBD1 matches 10 bases. Germline V gene lookup returns CDR1 SGHRS and CDR2 YFSETQ. Losses at the gene ends were 2 bases for V and 5 bases for J; bases not matched to a gene: 12. This CDR3 has 17 residues. The CDR3 reads CASSFRPTGGQGETQYF. For the CDR3, the DNA is TGCGCCAGCAGCTTTCGACCGACAGGGGGCCAGGGGGAGACCCAGTACTTC.

This clonotype was seen ten or more times. V is TRBV3-1 and J is TRBJ2-3; no definite D call. Germline CDR1 reads LGHDT; CDR2 reads YNNKEL (reference sequence). The V gene lost 1 base and the J gene lost 1 base, with 6 bases spanning the gap. This CDR3 is 14 amino acids long. DNA for the CDR3: TGTGCCAGCAGCCAAGGACCCGGCACAGATACGCAGTATTTT. Its protein is CASSQGPGTDTQYF.

At least ten counts were recorded for this clonotype. V is TRBV20-1 and J is TRBJ1-2, with TRBD1 matching over 9 bases. Trimming removed 0 bases from V and 2 bases from J; junction bases left unmatched: 7. The germline CDR1 and CDR2 sequences are DFQATT and SNEGSKA (reference sequence). The CDR3 extends over 16 amino acids. DNA of the CDR3: TGCAGTGCTAGAGATAAGAAGGGACAGGGAAACTATGGCTACACCTTC. Translated, it gives CSARDKKGQGNYGYTF.

This chain links TRBV5-1 with TRBJ2-7; 8 bases agree with TRBD1. The germline gives CDR1 SGHRS, CDR2 YFSETQ. This CDR3 is 15 amino acids long. With 4 bases clipped from V and 0 bases from J, the junction kept 6 bases outside the gene matches. Written as DNA, the CDR3 is TGCGCCAGCAGCAAGGGACAGGCCTACTCCTACGAGCAGTACTTC. Protein: CASSKGQAYSYEQYF.

V and J are TRBV12-5 and TRBJ2-5, with D possibly matching TRBD2 (6 bases). CDR1 LGHNT and CDR2 FRNRAP come from the germline V gene. Trimming took off 1 base at V and 5 bases at J, with 11 bases between the two ends. The CDR3 sequence is 14 residues long. The CDR3 coding sequence is TGTGCTAGTGGTTTGGGACTAGTTCCGGAGACCCAGTACTTC. Residues: CASGLGLVPETQYF.

In this sample, this clonotype turned up a few times. V gene TRBV5-6 combines with J gene TRBJ2-1; 13 bases agree with TRBD2. V was pared by 7 bases and J by 7 bases, with 5 bases of the junction left unmatched. Germline V gene data show CDR1 as SGHDT and CDR2 as YYEEEE. The CDR3 is made up of 14 amino acids. CDR3 amino acids: CASGGLAGVNEQFF. The CDR3 DNA follows: TGTGCCAGCGGAGGACTAGCGGGAGTTAATGAGCAGTTCTTC.

This clonotype was picked up many times. The J gene is TRBJ2-2, the V gene TRBV4-3; D is undetermined. Germline V gene data show CDR1 as LGHNA and CDR2 as YSLEER. Trimming took 0 bases from V and 3 from J, leaving 11 bases between them. The CDR3 sequence is 16 residues long. The CDR3 loop reads CASSQDPPGYTGELFF. CDR3 DNA: TGCGCCAGCAGCCAAGATCCCCCAGGTTACACCGGGGAGCTGTTTTTT.

The chain carries TRBV6-4 and TRBJ1-2; 7 bases map to TRBD1. From germline, CDR1 is MRHNA and CDR2 SNTAGT. The CDR3 is made up of 16 amino acids. J gave up 6 bases and V 3 bases, and 13 bases lay outside the gene matches. CDR3 DNA: TGTGCCAGCAGTGAGTCTCTCCAGGGGGAATTTAATGGCTACACCTTC. Its translation is CASSESLQGEFNGYTF.

This clonotype was detected ten times or more. The J gene is TRBJ2-1, the V gene TRBV28; 8 bases match TRBD1. The V and J ends lost 4 bases and 12 bases, in that order; junction bases with no gene match: 14. Germline CDR1 is MDHEN and CDR2 is SYDVKM. CDR3 length: 15 amino acids. The CDR3 here is CASSSIPDRDLGQFF. Written as DNA, the CDR3 is TGTGCCAGCAGTTCCATCCCGGACAGGGATCTGGGGCAGTTCTTC. Full variable domain (outside the CDR3, taken from reference TRBV28 and TRBJ2-1): DVKVTQSSRYLVKRTGEKVFLECVQDMDHENMFWYRQDPGLGLRLIYFSYDVKMKEKGDIPEGYSVSREKKERFSLILESASTNQTSMYLCASSSIPDRDLGQFFGPGTRLTVL.

This clonotype appeared a few times. The V call is TRBV6-1, the J call TRBJ2-1; D gene ambiguous. Germline V gene data show CDR1 as MNHNS and CDR2 as SASEGT. V was trimmed by 1 base and J by 1 base, leaving 8 bases between them. The CDR3 is 15 amino acids. CDR3 amino acids: CASSEGYRSYNEQFF. In DNA, the CDR3 is TGTGCCAGCAGTGAAGGGTATCGGTCCTACAATGAGCAGTTCTTC.

This clonotype has a handful of counts. The gene calls are TRBV5-1 and TRBJ1-2; D may be TRBD1 (6 bases). This CDR3 has 13 amino acids. From germline, CDR1 is SGHRS and CDR2 YFSETQ. V was trimmed by 1 base and J by 9 bases, leaving 13 bases between them. This CDR3 is CASSLMGQERYTF. CDR3 DNA: TGCGCCAGCAGCTTGATGGGACAAGAACGCTACACCTTC.